Listed here is a single T cell receptor beta chain. As handled by the study authors: Amplifying reference gene primers gave estimates of nucleated cell counts. Generated by immunoSEQ multiplex PCR, the TCRdb table keeps only in-frame clones and is missing some. V and J calls and clone size are given by that table; D and trimming were obtained from the DNA. The sample holds roughly 80,000 clones, around nine tenths seen once. This sample was included in a study of blood T cell repertoires in COVID-19. Study details: COVID-19 samples, acute and convalescent, were from the United States, Italy and Spain. PBMCs, B-cell-depleted T cells, or T cells were the source of the cDNA or gDNA that made up the material.

Trimming left V 3 bases short and J 3 bases short, with 17 bases between. This CDR3 region has 16 residues. Germline V lookup: CDR1 SGHTA, CDR2 FQGNSA. The rearrangement joins TRBV7-2 to TRBJ1-1; D uncertain. The TCR comes from a woman aged 80 or over with acute or convalescent COVID-19. The sequenced sample was peripheral blood. The CDR3 here is CASSFQRFGEDTEAFF. In nucleotides, the CDR3 is TGTGCCAGCAGCTTTCAGCGTTTTGGCGAGGACACTGAAGCTTTCTTT.